The clone carrying this TCR beta chain was recorded only once. The sample originates from a study of blood T cell repertoires in COVID-19. Profiling relied on immunoSEQ multiplex PCR, and the TCRdb table lists in-frame clones only, not all of them. The sample holds about 210,000 clones, approximately 91% seen once. CDR1 is SQVTM and CDR2 is ANQGSEA in the germline V gene. This CDR3 region has 13 residues. Trimming at V came to 6 bases and at J to 6 bases, leaving 9 bases not matched to a gene. The V call is TRBV29-1, the J call TRBJ1-1, with 8 positions matching TRBD1. The clonotype originates from a middle-aged man with acute or convalescent COVID-19. What was sequenced was peripheral blood. This chain's CDR3 is CSVLNQGAAEAFF. CDR3 sequence (DNA): TGCAGCGTACTCAATCAGGGGGCGGCTGAAGCTTTCTTT.